The 30 T cell receptor beta chains listed next were all sequenced from one sample in a study of tumor and adjacent non-tumor tissue in lung cancer (dated by TCRdb to 2016 to 2019). Receptors were amplified or captured by multiplex PCR. For sequencing, an Illumina HiSeq 2500 was employed. TCRbeta libraries were constructed through three rounds of nested PCR with primers (Table S4) according to protocols adapted from ARM-PCR. Using fastp at Q25 and MiXCR, TCRdb reprocessed the public reads and kept productive beta chains. Rows with a matching CDR3 protein are joined into one entry that keeps the most common DNA and genes. Within this sample are over 110,000 distinct CDR3 sequences, with around 65% of them counted one time only. Jointly, the top ten make up over 15% of the sample. RNA was isolated from bulk unsorted tissue, and RNA quality was assessed with a NanoDrop ND-1000 and an Agilent 2100. Sequencing input: lung tumor tissue. The source of these receptors is a man aged 55-75 years with small cell lung cancer.

This chain connects TRBV12-5 to TRBJ2-1; the D call may be TRBD1 or TRBD2 (5 bases each). Trimming stripped 0 bases from V and 0 bases from J, with 15 bases between. This CDR3 has 18 residues. Germline V lookup: CDR1 LGHNT, CDR2 FRNRAP. The CDR3 protein is CASGLVRIRDHSYNEQFF. CDR3 DNA: TGTGCTAGTGGTTTGGTAAGGATCCGGGACCACTCCTACAATGAGCAGTTCTTC.

This clonotype was detected many times. The J gene is TRBJ1-2, the V gene TRBV20-1; D might be TRBD1 (6 bases). V gave up 6 bases and J gave up 8 bases, with 22 bases separating them. Germline CDR1 and CDR2: DFQATT and SNEGSKA (reference sequence). CDR3 length: 14 residues. This chain's CDR3 is CSADSGHRLEGYTF. In DNA, the CDR3 is TGCAGTGCAGACTCGGGACACCGTTTGGAAGGCTACACCTTC.

The sample holds a few counts of this clonotype. This could be a read error, since a much larger clone is one nucleotide away. The chain is built from TRBV20-1 and TRBJ2-1; a possible D gene is TRBD2 (5 bases). CDR3 length: 12 amino acids. V lost 4 bases and J lost 3, with 7 bases in between. Per the germline V gene, CDR1 is DFQATT and CDR2 is SNEGSKA (reference sequence). DNA for the CDR3: TGCAGTGCTATCCGGGGCTACAATGAGCAGTTCTTC. Protein product: CSAIRGYNEQFF.

There are many counts of this clonotype. The chain links TRBV10-1 to TRBJ1-2, with D unresolved. Trimming pared 3 bases from V and 4 bases from J, leaving 6 bases between. The CDR3 covers 12 residues. Germline V gene lookup returns CDR1 WNHNN and CDR2 SYGVQD (reference sequence). Written as DNA, the CDR3 is TGCGCCAGCAGTGACGGTCCCTATGGCTACACCTTC. This gives the protein CASSDGPYGYTF.

Turning to this clonotype: Germline is not matched at one junction end, which may reflect a read error. The chain joins TRBV6-1 to TRBJ2-7; a possible D gene is TRBD2 (5 bases). Germline-derived CDR1 and CDR2 are MNHNS and SASEGT. This CDR3 is 14 amino acids long. The CDR3 spells CTSRRYSATYEQYF. As DNA, the CDR3 is TGTACCAGCAGGAGGTATTCGGCTACCTACGAGCAGTACTTC.

About this clonotype itself: This may be a read error, as it is one base from a much larger clone. The chain couples TRBV29-1 to TRBJ2-5; D is possibly TRBD2 (8 bases). CDR1 and CDR2 (germline): SQVTM, ANQGSEA. The CDR3 spans 18 residues. CDR3: CSVEASERRGDSQETHYF. In DNA form, the CDR3 reads TGCAGCGTTGAGGCGTCCGAAAGGCGGGGGGACAGCCAAGAGACCCATTACTTC.

This clonotype was recorded only once. Sequence at one end of the junction differs from germline and may be a read error. V usage is TRBV12-3 or TRBV12-4 and J usage is TRBJ2-3; D is uncertain. This CDR3 is built from 14 residues. The CDR3 region is CASSPRWKWDTQYF. CDR3 sequence (DNA): TGTGCCAGCAGCCCCAGGTGGAAGTGGGATACGCAATATTTT.

As for this clonotype: The junction differs from germline at one of its ends, possibly a read error. The chain employs TRBV5-4 and TRBJ2-7; a possible D gene is TRBD2 (6 bases). The CDR3 loop spans 15 amino acids. Germline CDR1 and CDR2: SGHNT and YYREEE (reference sequence). The CDR3 protein is CANSSLSTPGVEQYF. The DNA for the CDR3 is TGTGCCAACAGCTCCCTATCGACCCCGGGAGTCGAGCAGTACTTC.

A note on this clonotype: A read error is likely, as this CDR3 ends without the conserved phenylalanine or tryptophan. The DNA is left out, because the CDR3 cannot be placed on it with certainty; the CDR3 is given as TCRdb lists it. This chain links TRBV11-2 with TRBJ2-1; no DNA check was done on the table's D call, TRBD2. Per germline, CDR1 SGHAT and CDR2 FQNNGV. Termini included, the CDR3 measures 13 amino acids. The CDR3: CASSSGLEAEQLS.

A few counts support this clonotype. J is TRBJ2-3 and V is TRBV10-3; 7 bases match TRBD2. Germline V gene lookup returns CDR1 ENHRY and CDR2 SYGVKD. This CDR3 is 13 amino acids long. J was trimmed by 3 bases and V by 9 bases; bases with no gene match: 6. In nucleotides, the CDR3 is TGTGCCATTAACGGCGGGAGAACAGATACGCAGTATTTT. Translated, it gives CAINGGRTDTQYF.

This clonotype has more than one count but fewer than ten. The chain combines TRBV20-1 with TRBJ2-7; D is undetermined. The germline V and J ends were trimmed by 7 bases and 10 bases, with 17 bases remaining between them. This CDR3 contains 11 residues. Germline V gives CDR1 DFQATT, CDR2 SNEGSKA (reference sequence). The CDR3 loop is CSVCVSSRQYF. CDR3 sequence (DNA): TGCAGTGTTTGTGTCTCTTCACGTCAGTACTTC.

This clonotype has a handful of counts. A junction end diverges from the germline sequence, so it may reflect a read error. This chain uses TRBV11-2 with TRBJ2-5; D possibly matches TRBD1 or TRBD2 (5 bases each). Germline assignment: CDR1 SGHAT and CDR2 FQNNGV. CDR3 size: 19 residues. The CDR3 DNA sequence: TGTGCCAGCACCCCACAGGTGGGGACCATCCTATTAGGTCAAGAGATCCAGTACTTC. Translated: CASTPQVGTILLGQEIQYF.

This clonotype has a count of ten or more. The V and J genes are TRBV20-1 and TRBJ2-3; 7 bases map to TRBD2. The ends lost 0 bases at V and 4 bases at J; junction bases unmatched: 1. CDR1 and CDR2 (germline): DFQATT, SNEGSKA (reference sequence). There are 13 residues in the CDR3. The CDR3 here is CSAREGRADTQYF. The CDR3 region has the DNA TGCAGTGCTAGAGAGGGGAGGGCAGATACGCAGTATTTT.

The chain recombines TRBV5-1 with TRBJ2-3; TRBD1 or TRBD2 may be the D gene (5 bases each). V was clipped by 0 bases and J by 0 bases, with 8 bases between them. The CDR3 contains 15 residues. CDR1 is SGHRS, CDR2 YFSETQ, per germline. This CDR3 reads CASSLGWGSTDTQYF. CDR3 DNA sequence: TGCGCCAGCAGCTTGGGTTGGGGGAGCACAGATACGCAGTATTTT.

This clonotype occurred a few times. Being one base from a much bigger clone, this may be a read error. CDR3 sequence reads: CSALTGGFEKLLF. CDR3 coding DNA: TGCAGTGCTCTCACAGGGGGCTTTGAAAAACTGCTTTTT. The rearrangement uses TRBV20-1 and TRBJ1-4; TRBD1 aligns across 9 bases. This CDR3 has 13 amino acids. Germline-derived CDR1 and CDR2 are DFQATT and SNEGSKA (reference sequence).

The chain recombines TRBV6-5 with TRBJ2-5, with D possibly being TRBD2 (6 bases). This CDR3 comprises 12 residues. V lost 9 bases and J lost 5, with 13 bases in between. The germline gives CDR1 MNHEY, CDR2 SVGAGI. The CDR3 DNA reads as TGTGCCAGAAGATCACGGGGGGAGACCCAGTACTTC. It codes for CARRSRGETQYF.

In the case of this clonotype: A clone one base away is much larger, so this may be a read error. The chain has TRBV6-1 and TRBJ2-2; D unresolved. Germline assignment: CDR1 MNHNS and CDR2 SASEGT. CDR3 size: 13 residues. V shed 7 bases and J shed 5 bases, with 11 bases lying between them. CDR3 loop: CASMKPWTGELFF. The CDR3 nucleotides are TGTGCCAGCATGAAACCCTGGACCGGGGAGCTGTTTTTT.

The chain has TRBV5-4 and TRBJ2-2; TRBD1 or TRBD2 may be the D gene (6 bases each). Per germline, CDR1 SGHNT and CDR2 YYREEE (reference sequence). CDR3 size: 18 residues. V was trimmed by 7 bases and J by 0 bases, leaving 22 bases between them. The CDR3, as DNA: TGTGCCAGCCGGTCCTCCCCCGGGGGCGAGTCGAACACCGGGGAGCTGTTTTTT. Residues: CASRSSPGGESNTGELFF.

Regarding this clonotype: Mismatch with germline at one junction end may stem from a read error. The chain couples TRBV4-1 to TRBJ2-5; D is possibly TRBD1 or TRBD2 (6 bases each). Germline values: CDR1 MGHRA, CDR2 YSYEKL. The CDR3 is 15 residues long. CDR3 DNA sequence: TGCACCAGCAACCAGGGCCGGGGGCGAATTGAGACCCAGTACTTC. As protein: CTSNQGRGRIETQYF.

This clonotype has just a few counts. The V gene is TRBV4-1, the J gene TRBJ2-5; D might be TRBD1 (6 bases). The germline V and J ends were trimmed by 3 bases and 6 bases, with 20 bases remaining between them. Germline CDR1 is MGHRA and CDR2 is YSYEKL. The CDR3 has 16 amino acids. The CDR3 DNA is TGCGCCAGCAGCCACGCCGCTGGGGGTAGGGGGAAGACCCAGTACTTC. It codes for CASSHAAGGRGKTQYF.

About this clonotype: No conserved phenylalanine or tryptophan is present at the end of the CDR3, so a read error is the likely explanation. The V and J genes are TRBV6-2 or TRBV6-3 and TRBJ1-2; 8 bases are a match to TRBD1. The CDR3 totals 15 residues. Germline CDR1 MNHEY, CDR2 SVGEGT. The CDR3 DNA sequence: TGTGCCAACAGTTTCCGACAGGGGCGGTACTATGACTACACCCTC. Translating it yields CANSFRQGRYYDYTL.

In regard to this clonotype: This clone may be a read error of a much larger clone one base away. The chain uses TRBV6-5 and TRBJ1-5; 7 bases are a match to TRBD1. CDR1 is MNHEY and CDR2 is SVGAGI in the germline V gene. The CDR3 runs to 16 residues. The CDR3 loop reads CGSSYYPPRGLRTQHF. In DNA form, the CDR3 reads TGTGGCAGCAGTTACTACCCACCCAGGGGGTTGAGGACCCAGCATTTT.

The rearrangement links TRBV12-3 or TRBV12-4 to TRBJ1-3; 9 nucleotides line up with TRBD1. With 3 bases clipped from V and 3 bases from J, the junction kept 6 bases outside the gene matches. The CDR3 contains 16 residues. CDR3 nucleotides: TGTGCCAGCAGTTTCCGGACAGGGGATTTTGGAAACACCATATATTTT. Encoded protein: CASSFRTGDFGNTIYF.

The V gene is TRBV7-9, the J gene TRBJ2-1; 9 positions agree with TRBD1. The CDR3 extends over 14 amino acids. V was pared by 5 bases and J by 7 bases, with 6 bases of the junction left unmatched. CDR1 and CDR2 (germline): SEHNR, FQNEAQ (reference sequence). CDR3 sequence (DNA): TGTGCCAGCAGCGCACGAGACAGGGGGAATGAGCAGTTCTTC. Translating gives CASSARDRGNEQFF.

As concerns this clonotype: A much larger clone differs from this one at a single base, so this may be a read error. The gene calls are TRBV29-1 and TRBJ2-6; TRBD1 agrees at 11 bases. The V gene's germline CDR1 is SQVTM and CDR2 ANQGSEA. The CDR3 covers 15 residues. This CDR3 reads CSVGTGGSGTNVLTF. CDR3 in DNA: TGCAGCGTTGGGACAGGGGGCTCTGGGACCAACGTCCTGACTTTC.

Notes on this clonotype: An end of the junction does not agree with germline; a read error may underlie this. This chain joins TRBV11-2 and TRBJ2-1, with a tentative D call TRBD2 (6 bases). CDR1 SGHAT and CDR2 FQNNGV come from the germline V gene. CDR3 size: 13 residues. The CDR3 nucleotides read TGTGCCAGAGGAAACACCGGGAGCGATGAGCAGTCCTTC. This sequence encodes CARGNTGSDEQSF.

The V call is TRBV6-1, the J call TRBJ2-7; TRBD2 agrees at 10 bases. The CDR3 covers 14 residues. Germline CDR1 MNHNS, CDR2 SASEGT. Trimming took 4 bases from V and 2 from J; bases not matched to a gene: 2. In DNA, the CDR3 is TGTGCCAGCAGTGGGACTAGCGGACCCTACGAGCAGTACTTC. This gives the protein CASSGTSGPYEQYF.

The rearrangement joins TRBV7-9 to TRBJ2-7, with TRBD2 identical over 7 bases. This CDR3 comprises 15 residues. The germline gives CDR1 SEHNR, CDR2 FQNEAQ (reference sequence). Trimming at V came to 0 bases and at J to 0 bases, leaving 2 bases not matched to a gene. Written as DNA, the CDR3 is TGTGCCAGCAGCTTAGCCGGGAGGACCTCCTACGAGCAGTACTTC. The encoded protein is CASSLAGRTSYEQYF. Variable domain in full (rest from reference TRBV7-9 and TRBJ2-7): DTGVSQNPRHKITKRGQNVTFRCDPISEHNRLYWYRQTLGQGPEFLTYFQNEAQLEKSRLLSDRFSAERPKGSFSTLEIQRTEQGDSAMYLCASSLAGRTSYEQYFGPGTRLTVT.

The table lists this clonotype with many counts. The rearrangement links TRBV11-1 to TRBJ1-1, with D unresolved. Germline V lookup: CDR1 SGHAT, CDR2 FQDESV (reference sequence). Trimming took 2 bases from V and 7 from J, leaving 11 bases between them. The length of the CDR3 is 13 residues. The CDR3 nucleotides read TGTGCCAGCAGCTTAAAGGGTGGCGGTGAAGCTTTCTTT. Encoded protein: CASSLKGGGEAFF.

There are many counts of this clonotype. The V and J genes are TRBV7-8 and TRBJ2-7; tentative D call: TRBD1 (5 bases). CDR1 is SGHVS, CDR2 FQNEAQ, per germline. This CDR3 region has 13 residues. Trimming shortened V by 3 bases and J by 6 bases, and 12 bases separated the two germline ends. CDR3 DNA sequence: TGTGCCAGCAGCTTGGGGCGGTTTGCCGAGCAGTACTTC. Its translation: CASSLGRFAEQYF.